This T cell receptor (beta chain) was identified in a study of radiotherapy plus CTLA-4 blockade in lung cancer. The method was immunoSEQ multiplex PCR; TCRdb's version includes in-frame clones alone and lacks a portion of them. The sample includes 80,000 or so clones, around 81% of them seen just once. This clone was seen only a few times. The target antigen is unknown. Each patient with chemo-refractory metastatic non-small-cell lung cancer was treated with focal radiation plus CTLA-4 blockade using ipilimumab. General study points: Radiotherapy was combined with ipilimumab, and tumor-derived TCR clones then expanded in blood.

The sequence was collected from a human donor with non-small cell lung cancer who had a partial response to radiotherapy plus ipilimumab. Some clones in this sample may be carry-over from other donors' samples. The sequences come from peripheral blood, collected from a patient treated with radiotherapy plus ipilimumab.

DNA of the CDR3: TGCGCCAGCAGCCACAAGGGACAGGGTGACACCATATATTTT. Translation: CASSHKGQGDTIYF. The rearrangement uses TRBV4-3 and TRBJ1-3, with 9 bases lining up with TRBD1. Trimming cost V 3 bases and J 8 bases; bases outside gene matches: 5. This CDR3 is 14 amino acids long. The germline CDR1 and CDR2 sequences are LGHNA and YSLEER.